Given below is one TCR beta chain in context. No antigen is known for it. The data stem from a study of cytomegalovirus exposure and HLA in healthy donors. Overall study findings and caveats: Later analysis showed most CMV-associated TCR beta chains appearing HLA-restricted.

It was with 60 Vbeta and 13 Jbeta primers that the PCR ran. The protocol was immunoSEQ multiplex PCR, while the TCRdb copy is restricted to in-frame clones and leaves out a portion. The sample shows roughly 130,000 clones, just under 80% of them seen only once. After removal of 4 bases from V and 5 bases from J, the junction contained 6 bases not matched to a gene. From germline, CDR1 is SGHDT and CDR2 YYEEEE. The length of the CDR3 is 14 residues. V gene TRBV5-6 combines with J gene TRBJ1-1; 9 positions agree with TRBD1. Sequencing input: PBMCs. The clonotype was recovered from a man under 40 in good health and CMV-seronegative. CDR3 sequence reads: CASSAGTGWTEAFF. CDR3 bases: TGTGCCAGCAGCGCCGGGACAGGGTGGACTGAAGCTTTCTTT.